The TCR beta chain described here comes from a study of Ad26.COV2.S vaccination and SARS-CoV-2 variants. Indicated treatment: roughly 19 received Ad26.COV2.S at low or high dose, single or two shots; roughly five received placebo; per-sample allocation not given. Collection of samples fell on day 63 after the first vaccine or placebo injection. Unmatched junction bases numbered 5, after V lost 1 base and J lost 3 bases. CDR3 length equals 15 residues. Looked up from germline, CDR1 is LGHDT and CDR2 is YNNKEL (reference sequence). General study results and limits: Vaccine recipients posted higher spike-specific TCR breadth than their placebo counterparts.

The data were produced by immunoSEQ multiplex PCR, yet TCRdb's version contains in-frame clones alone and is incomplete. The sample holds fewer than 600,000 clones, approximately 90% seen once. A note on this clone: Its specificity is unknown.

The chain employs TRBV3-1 (or the pseudogene TRBV3-2) and TRBJ2-7; TRBD1 aligns across 8 bases. The material was peripheral blood, obtained in a trial of Ad26.COV2.S vaccine versus placebo. The TCR was taken from a person between 18 and 65 years old who received the Ad26.COV2.S COVID-19 vaccine or a placebo. CDR3 region: CASSQGDRIIYEQYF. The CDR3 nucleotides read TGTGCCAGCAGCCAAGGGGACAGGATTATCTACGAGCAGTACTTC.